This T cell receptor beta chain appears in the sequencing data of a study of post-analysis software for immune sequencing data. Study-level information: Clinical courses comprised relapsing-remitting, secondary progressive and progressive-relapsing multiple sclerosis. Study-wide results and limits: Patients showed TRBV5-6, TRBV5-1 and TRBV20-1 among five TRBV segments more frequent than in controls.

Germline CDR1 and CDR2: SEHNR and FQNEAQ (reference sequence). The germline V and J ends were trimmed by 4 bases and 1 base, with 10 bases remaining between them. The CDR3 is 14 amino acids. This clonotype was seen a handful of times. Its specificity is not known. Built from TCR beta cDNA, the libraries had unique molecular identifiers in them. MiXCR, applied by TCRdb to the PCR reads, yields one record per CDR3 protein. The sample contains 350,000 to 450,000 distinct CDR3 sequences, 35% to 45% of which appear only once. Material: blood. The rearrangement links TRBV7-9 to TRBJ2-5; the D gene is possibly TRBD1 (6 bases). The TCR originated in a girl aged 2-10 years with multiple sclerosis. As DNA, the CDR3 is TGTGCCAGCAGCTCCTCGACAGGCCAAGAGACCCAGTACTTC. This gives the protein CASSSSTGQETQYF. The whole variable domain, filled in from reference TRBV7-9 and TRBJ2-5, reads DTGVSQNPRHKITKRGQNVTFRCDPISEHNRLYWYRQTLGQGPEFLTYFQNEAQLEKSRLLSDRFSAERPKGSFSTLEIQRTEQGDSAMYLCASSSSTGQETQYFGPGTRLLVL.